This T cell receptor (beta chain) emerged from a study of early T cells in non-severe SARS-CoV-2 infection. Findings and limits, study-wide: There was a bias toward anti-spike CD8 responses in VDJdb matching, which missed private and CD4 specificities.

J lost 6 bases, V lost 11 bases, and 13 bases had no gene match. The germline V gene encodes CDR1 MDHEN and CDR2 SYDVKM. The CDR3 loop spans 14 amino acids. In its sample, this clonotype was seen many times. Its antigen is not known. TCRdb reprocessed the 5' RACE reads with MiXCR, giving one entry per CDR3 protein. The sample lists around 60,000 distinct CDR3 sequences, more than 9.5% occurring once. V gene TRBV28 combines with J gene TRBJ1-5; 7 nucleotides line up with TRBD1. The sequence came from an adult who was a healthcare worker with PCR-confirmed SARS-CoV-2 infection or an uninfected control (not recorded which). The sequencing input was whole blood. CDR3 nucleotides: TGTGCCTCGGCAGGGGGTAAAGGTGGTCAGCCCCAGCATTTT. Protein: CASAGGKGGQPQHF. Combining the CDR3 with reference TRBV28 and TRBJ1-5 gives the whole variable domain DVKVTQSSRYLVKRTGEKVFLECVQDMDHENMFWYRQDPGLGLRLIYFSYDVKMKEKGDIPEGYSVSREKKERFSLILESASTNQTSMYLCASAGGKGGQPQHFGDGTRLSIL.